This note documents a single T cell receptor beta chain sequence. The repertoire was sequenced with immunoSEQ multiplex PCR; TCRdb's copy has only in-frame clones and lacks some. The sample records roughly 70,000 clones, 82% being singletons. This sample was included in a study of OX40 agonist ivuxolimab in advanced cancers. In the study overall: Ivuxolimab doses were 0.01, 0.1, 0.3, 1.5, 3 or 10 mg/kg every 2 weeks. Patients in dose escalation had liver, melanoma, kidney or head and neck cancers.

The CDR3 totals 15 residues. Germline trimming cut 6 bases from V and 1 base from J; bases unmatched to any gene: 4. Germline CDR1 and CDR2: MNHNY and SVGAGI (reference sequence). V gene TRBV6-6 combines with J gene TRBJ2-2; 8 bases match TRBD2. This TCR came from an adult with an advanced solid tumor such as melanoma, head and neck, liver or kidney cancer. This specimen consisted of CD4+ or CD8+ T cells sorted from blood, obtained in a trial of the OX40 agonist ivuxolimab. CDR3 DNA: TGTGCCAGCAGCCCGGGGGGGGTGAACACCGGGGAGCTGTTTTTT. Protein: CASSPGGVNTGELFF.